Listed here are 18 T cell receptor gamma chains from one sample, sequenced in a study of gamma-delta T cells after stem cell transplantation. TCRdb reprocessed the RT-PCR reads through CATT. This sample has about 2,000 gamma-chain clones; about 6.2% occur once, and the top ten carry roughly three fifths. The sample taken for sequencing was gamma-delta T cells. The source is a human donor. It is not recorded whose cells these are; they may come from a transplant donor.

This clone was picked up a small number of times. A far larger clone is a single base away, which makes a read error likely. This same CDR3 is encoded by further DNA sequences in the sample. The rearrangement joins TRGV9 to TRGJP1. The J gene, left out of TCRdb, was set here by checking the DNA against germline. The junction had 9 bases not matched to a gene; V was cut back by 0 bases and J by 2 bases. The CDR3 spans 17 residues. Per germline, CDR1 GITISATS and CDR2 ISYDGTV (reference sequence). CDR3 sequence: CALWEVRGNTTGWFKIF. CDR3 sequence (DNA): TGTGCCTTGTGGGAGGTGCGAGGTAACACCACTGGTTGGTTCAAGATATTT.

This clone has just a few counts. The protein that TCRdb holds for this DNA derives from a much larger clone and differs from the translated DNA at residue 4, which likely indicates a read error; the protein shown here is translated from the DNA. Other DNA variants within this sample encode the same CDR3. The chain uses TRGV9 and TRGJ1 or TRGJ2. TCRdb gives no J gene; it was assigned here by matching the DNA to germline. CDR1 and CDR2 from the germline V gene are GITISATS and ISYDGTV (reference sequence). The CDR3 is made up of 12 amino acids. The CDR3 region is CALCEVREEKLF. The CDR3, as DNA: TGTGCCTTGTGTGAGGTGAGAGAGGAGAAACTCTTT.

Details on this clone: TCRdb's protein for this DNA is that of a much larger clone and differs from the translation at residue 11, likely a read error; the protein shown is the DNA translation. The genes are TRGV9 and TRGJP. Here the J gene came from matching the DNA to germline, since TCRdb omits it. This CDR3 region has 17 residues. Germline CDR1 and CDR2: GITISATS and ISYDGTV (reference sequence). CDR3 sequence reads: CALWEVVRELDKKIKVF. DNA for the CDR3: TGTGCCTTGTGGGAGGTGGTAAGGGAGTTGGACAAAAAAATCAAGGTATTT.

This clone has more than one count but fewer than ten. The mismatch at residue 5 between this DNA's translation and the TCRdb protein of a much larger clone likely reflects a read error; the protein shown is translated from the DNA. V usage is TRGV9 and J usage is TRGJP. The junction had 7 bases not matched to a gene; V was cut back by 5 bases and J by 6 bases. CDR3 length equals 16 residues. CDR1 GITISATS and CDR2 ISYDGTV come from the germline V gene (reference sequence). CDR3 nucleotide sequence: TGTGCCTTGTGGGGGGTAGGAGAGTTGGGCAAAAAAATCAAGGTATTT. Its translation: CALWGVGELGKKIKVF.

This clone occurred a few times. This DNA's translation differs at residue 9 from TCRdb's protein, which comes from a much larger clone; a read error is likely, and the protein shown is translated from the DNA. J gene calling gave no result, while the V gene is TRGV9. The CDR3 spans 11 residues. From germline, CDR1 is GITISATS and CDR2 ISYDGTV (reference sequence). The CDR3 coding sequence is TGTGCCTTGTGGGAGGAATATAAGGAACTCTTT. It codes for CALWEEYKELF.

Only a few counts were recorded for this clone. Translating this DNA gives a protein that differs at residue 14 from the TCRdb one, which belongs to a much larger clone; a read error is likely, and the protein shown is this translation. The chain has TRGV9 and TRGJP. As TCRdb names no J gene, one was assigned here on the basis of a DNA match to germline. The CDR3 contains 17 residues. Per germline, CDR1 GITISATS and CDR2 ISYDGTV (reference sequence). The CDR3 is CALWEGNQELGKKNKVF. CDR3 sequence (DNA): TGTGCCTTGTGGGAGGGCAATCAAGAGTTGGGCAAAAAAAACAAGGTATTT.

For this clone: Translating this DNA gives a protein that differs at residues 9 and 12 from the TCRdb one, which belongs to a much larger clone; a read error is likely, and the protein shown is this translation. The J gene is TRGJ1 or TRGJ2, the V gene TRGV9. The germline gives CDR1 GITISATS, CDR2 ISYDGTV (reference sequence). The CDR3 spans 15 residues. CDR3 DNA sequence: TGTGCCTTGTGGGAGGTGGGGGGTATGTATTATAATAAACTCTTT. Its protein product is CALWEVGGMYYNKLF.

CDR3 protein: CATWERYHGKKLF. CDR3 DNA: TGTGCCACCTGGGAGAGGTATCATGGAAAGAAACTCTTT. J is TRGJ1 or TRGJ2 and V is TRGV8. Here the J gene came from matching the DNA to germline, since TCRdb omits it. The germline CDR1 and CDR2 sequences are VENAVY and YDSYNSRV. The junction had 13 bases not matched to a gene; V was cut back by 4 bases and J by 10 bases. CDR3 length: 13 residues.

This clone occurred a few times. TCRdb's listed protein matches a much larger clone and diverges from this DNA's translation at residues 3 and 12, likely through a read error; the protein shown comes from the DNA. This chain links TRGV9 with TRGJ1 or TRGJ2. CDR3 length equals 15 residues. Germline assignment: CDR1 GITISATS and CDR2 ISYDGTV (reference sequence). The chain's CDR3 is CAWWEVLNYNYNKLF. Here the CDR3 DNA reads TGTGCATGGTGGGAGGTGTTAAATTATAATTATAATAAACTCTTT.

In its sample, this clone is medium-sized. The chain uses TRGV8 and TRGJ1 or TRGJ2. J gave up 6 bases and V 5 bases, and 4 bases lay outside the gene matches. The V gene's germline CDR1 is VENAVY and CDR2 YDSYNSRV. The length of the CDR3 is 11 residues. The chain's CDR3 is CATWGGYKKLF. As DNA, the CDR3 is TGTGCCACCTGGGGGGGTTATAAGAAACTCTTT.

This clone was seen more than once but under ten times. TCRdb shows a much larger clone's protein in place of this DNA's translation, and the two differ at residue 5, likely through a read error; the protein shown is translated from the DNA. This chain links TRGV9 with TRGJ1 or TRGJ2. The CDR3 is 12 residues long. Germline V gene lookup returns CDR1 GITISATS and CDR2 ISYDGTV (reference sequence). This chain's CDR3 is CALWAVREEKLF. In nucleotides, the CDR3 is TGTGCCTTGTGGGCGGTGCGAGAGGAGAAACTCTTT.

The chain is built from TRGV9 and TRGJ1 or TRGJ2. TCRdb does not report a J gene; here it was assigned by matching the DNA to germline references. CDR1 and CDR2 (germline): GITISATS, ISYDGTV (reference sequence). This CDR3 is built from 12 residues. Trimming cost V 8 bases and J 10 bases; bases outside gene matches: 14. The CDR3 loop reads CALLDFNEKKLF. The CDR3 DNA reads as TGTGCCTTGTTGGATTTTAATGAGAAGAAACTCTTT.

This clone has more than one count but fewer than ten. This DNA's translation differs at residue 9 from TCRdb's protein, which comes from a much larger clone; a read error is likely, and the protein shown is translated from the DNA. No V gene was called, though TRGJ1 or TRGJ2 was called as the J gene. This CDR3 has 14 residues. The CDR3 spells CALWTSLLTYKKLF. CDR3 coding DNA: TGTGCCTTGTGGACCTCCCTCTTGACTTATAAGAAACTCTTT.

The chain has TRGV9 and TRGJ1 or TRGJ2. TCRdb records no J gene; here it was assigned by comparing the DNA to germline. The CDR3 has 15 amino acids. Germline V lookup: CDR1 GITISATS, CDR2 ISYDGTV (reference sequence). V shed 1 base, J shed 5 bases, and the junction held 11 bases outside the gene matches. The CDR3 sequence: CALWEVMLNNYKKLF. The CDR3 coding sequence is TGTGCCTTGTGGGAGGTAATGCTTAATAATTATAAGAAACTCTTT.

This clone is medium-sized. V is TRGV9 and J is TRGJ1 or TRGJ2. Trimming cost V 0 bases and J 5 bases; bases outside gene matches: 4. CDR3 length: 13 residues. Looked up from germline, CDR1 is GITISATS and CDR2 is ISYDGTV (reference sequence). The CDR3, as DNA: TGTGCCTTGTGGGAGGTGCCCCATTATAAGAAACTCTTT. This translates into CALWEVPHYKKLF.

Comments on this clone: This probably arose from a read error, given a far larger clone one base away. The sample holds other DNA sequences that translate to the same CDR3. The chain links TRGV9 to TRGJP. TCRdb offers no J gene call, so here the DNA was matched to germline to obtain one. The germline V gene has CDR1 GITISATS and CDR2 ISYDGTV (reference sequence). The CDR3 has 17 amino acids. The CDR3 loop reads CALWDAEQELGKKIKVF. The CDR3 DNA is TGTGCCTTGTGGGATGCAGAACAAGAGTTGGGGAAAAAAATCAAGGTATTT.

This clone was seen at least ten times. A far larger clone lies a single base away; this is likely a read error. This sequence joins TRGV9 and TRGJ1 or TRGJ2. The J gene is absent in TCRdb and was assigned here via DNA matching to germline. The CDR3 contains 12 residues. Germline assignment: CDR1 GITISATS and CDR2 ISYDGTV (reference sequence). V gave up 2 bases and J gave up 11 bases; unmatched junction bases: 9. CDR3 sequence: CALWEGREEKLF. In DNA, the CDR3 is TGTGCCTTGTGGGAGGGGCGAGAGGAGAAACTCTTT.

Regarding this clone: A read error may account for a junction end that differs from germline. The chain's CDR3 is CALWEWLHSHYNKLF. The CDR3 DNA reads TGTGCCTTGTGGGAGTGGTTACATTCGCATTATAATAAACTCTTT. The V gene is TRGV9, the J gene TRGJ1 or TRGJ2. This CDR3 comprises 15 residues. Germline loops: CDR1 GITISATS, CDR2 ISYDGTV (reference sequence).